The 8 T cell receptor beta chains given below trace back to one sample, sequenced in a study of neoadjuvant anti-PD-1 for oral cavity cancer. Some clones are missing from TCRdb's copy, which holds only in-frame ones; the method was immunoSEQ multiplex PCR. The repertoire holds under 15,000 clones, with around 69% as singletons. The sample consisted of tumor tissue, taken before nivolumab (anti-PD-1) treatment. The receptors were sampled from a person between 40 and 85 years old with oral cavity squamous cell carcinoma. The donor label of this sample is uncertain.

This clone was detected only once. This chain uses TRBV11-3 with TRBJ1-1, with TRBD1 matching over 8 bases. This CDR3 is 13 amino acids long. With V trimmed by 5 bases and J by 7 bases, 6 bases remained unmatched. The germline CDR1 and CDR2 sequences are SGHNT and YENEEA. CDR3: CASSPRQGNEAFF. DNA of the CDR3: TGTGCCAGCAGCCCCAGACAGGGGAATGAAGCTTTCTTT.

J is TRBJ1-1 and V is TRBV2; the D is unclear. The CDR3 totals 15 residues. Germline V CDR1 and CDR2: SNHLY, FYNNEI. The ends were cut back, 3 bases at V and 5 bases at J, with 16 bases in the middle. For the CDR3, the DNA is TGTGCCAGCAGTGATCCCCGTTTCGGGCGGACTGAAGCTTTCTTT. Residues: CASSDPRFGRTEAFF.

This sequence joins TRBV19 and TRBJ1-1, with TRBD1 matching over 12 bases. This CDR3 contains 16 residues. Unmatched junction bases numbered 4, after V lost 3 bases and J lost 2 bases. Germline CDR1 is LNHDA and CDR2 is SQIVND (reference sequence). CDR3 DNA: TGTGCCAGTAGTATTACCGGGACAGGGGGCAACACTGAAGCTTTCTTT. Protein product: CASSITGTGGNTEAFF.

V usage is TRBV7-9 and J usage is TRBJ2-3, with 9 bases that match TRBD2. This CDR3 comprises 15 residues. The trim removed 5 bases at V and 2 bases at J, leaving 5 bases unmatched. Germline-derived CDR1 and CDR2 are SEHNR and FQNEAQ (reference sequence). The chain's CDR3 is CASSASGALTDTQYF. In DNA, the CDR3 is TGTGCCAGCAGCGCTAGCGGGGCCCTCACAGATACGCAGTATTTT.

This clone is labeled medium-sized. The CDR3 DNA is TGTGCCGCCTCGGGGGGGAGCGAGCAGTACTTC. It encodes CAASGGSEQYF. The gene calls are TRBV19 and TRBJ2-7, with TRBD2 identical over 8 bases. With V trimmed by 11 bases and J by 6 bases, 6 bases remained unmatched. Germline V gene lookup returns CDR1 LNHDA and CDR2 SQIVND (reference sequence). CDR3 length: 11 residues.

The J gene is TRBJ2-7, the V gene TRBV5-6, with D perhaps matching TRBD2 (6 bases). Germline CDR1 SGHDT, CDR2 YYEEEE. The CDR3 is 11 amino acids. Trimming took 4 bases from V and 9 from J, leaving 11 bases between them. CDR3 sequence (DNA): TGTGCCAGCAGCGTGACTAGGGTGCAGTACTTC. Translating gives CASSVTRVQYF.

This sequence joins TRBV29-1 and TRBJ1-4, with a possible D match to TRBD1 (6 bases). Looked up from germline, CDR1 is SQVTM and CDR2 is ANQGSEA. The CDR3 covers 15 residues. V lost 4 bases, J lost 5 bases, and 17 bases lay in between. In nucleotides, the CDR3 is TGCAGCGTTGGGGGACAATCAGCGGGCAATGAAAAACTGTTTTTT. It translates to CSVGGQSAGNEKLFF.

V gene TRBV6-5 combines with J gene TRBJ2-6, with D uncertain. In germline, CDR1 is MNHEY, CDR2 SVGAGI. Trimming cost V 6 bases and J 0 bases, with 6 bases left between them. The CDR3 runs 14 residues. Here the CDR3 DNA reads TGTGCCAGCAGGATCGGCTCTGGGGCCAACGTCCTGACTTTC. Its protein product is CASRIGSGANVLTF.